This T cell receptor (beta chain) appears in the sequencing data of a study of regulatory T cells in long-lasting Graves disease. The V end was cut by 0 bases, the J end by 5 bases, with 19 bases between. The CDR3 has 18 residues. The germline V gene encodes CDR1 SGHDN and CDR2 FVKESK. Study-level points and caveats: Only peripheral blood was studied, not thyroid tissue.

The sample's time point: persistent/refractory GD, antithyroid drugs over 5 years with positive TRAb. PBMC RNA served as the TCR library source. As concerns this clonotype: The antigen is not known.

CDR3-region Arm-PCR and iRepertoire HTBI primers produced the TCR beta libraries. TCRdb used MiXCR to reprocess the multiplex PCR reads, holding one entry per CDR3 protein. This sample has approximately 400,000 distinct CDR3 sequences, with about 20% found just once. The source of this sequence is a female donor with Graves disease. This chain uses TRBV14 with TRBJ2-2; maybe TRBD2 (7 bases). The starting material was peripheral blood mononuclear cells (PBMCs), obtained when the disease was refractory, from a patient treated with antithyroid drugs. The CDR3 DNA is TGTGCCAGCAGCCAAGACCTAGGGGGGGTCGGTGAGACCGGGGAGCTGTTTTTT. The encoded protein is CASSQDLGGVGETGELFF.